These T cell receptor beta chains were read from a single sample in a study of Graves' ophthalmopathy and Graves' hyperthyroidism. TCRdb re-called the multiplex PCR reads with MiXCR, one entry per CDR3 protein. The sample lists 580,000 or so distinct CDR3 sequences; under 40% were seen once. Sequencing input: peripheral blood or thyroid tissue (not recorded which). The origin of the receptors is an adult man with Graves' hyperthyroidism. The CDR3 runs from the conserved cysteine through the conserved F or W. A D gene is named only where the DNA matches it firmly. Some rows mark clone size as missing; the rest say once, few, many or name a class of expanded clone.

>NA|TRBD1|TRBJ2-2|TRBV29-1
TGCAGCGTTGGGGACAGGGGGCGGGAGCTGTTTTTT
CSVGDRGRELFF
>NA|NA|TRBJ2-7|TRBV10-2
TGCGCCAGCAGTATTGACTCGGGTAAGGGAGTCTCCTACGAGCAGTACTTC
CASSIDSGKGVSYEQYF
>many|TRBD1|TRBJ1-2|TRBV5-4
TGTGCCAGCAGCTTGGAATGGACAGGGGGCGTTGGCTACACCTTC
CASSLEWTGGVGYTF
>many|NA|TRBJ1-2|TRBV7-2
TGTGCCAGCAGCTTAGCCCCAGGGTATGGCTACACCTTC
CASSLAPGYGYTF
>many|NA|TRBJ2-5|TRBV25-1
TGTGCCAGCAGTGAATGGCAGACTGGAGAAGAGACCCAGTACTTC
CASSEWQTGEETQYF
>NA|TRBD1|TRBJ2-7|TRBV7-2
TGTGCCAGCGGCTTGGGACAGGGGTGGGCCTACGAGCAGTACTTC
CASGLGQGWAYEQYF
>few|TRBD2|TRBJ2-3|TRBV24-1
TGTGCCACCAGTGAGGGGACTAGCGGGGGGCATTCCACAGATACGCAGTATTTT
CATSEGTSGGHSTDTQYF
>many|TRBD1|TRBJ2-7|TRBV20-1
TGCAGTGCTACCGGGACAGACTTATACGAGCAGTACTTC
CSATGTDLYEQYF
>NA|TRBD2|TRBJ2-5|TRBV20-1
TGCAGTGCTAGATTGACTAGCGACAGCCAAGAGACCCAGTACTTC
CSARLTSDSQETQYF
>many|NA|TRBJ1-1|TRBV7-9
TGTGCCAGCAGCTCCATGGCGAACACTGAAGCTTTCTTT
CASSSMANTEAFF
>many|TRBD1|TRBJ1-5|TRBV10-3
TGTGCCATCAGTGACGACAGGGGCAATCAGCCCCAGCATTTT
CAISDDRGNQPQHF
>many|NA|TRBJ1-6|TRBV7-9
TGTGCCAGCAGCTTAGTGGCAGTCAATTCACCCCTCCACTTT
CASSLVAVNSPLHF
>NA|TRBD1|TRBJ1-1|TRBV5-1
TGCGCCAGCAGCAAGAAGACAGGGAGGAACACTGAAGCTTTCTTT
CASSKKTGRNTEAFF
>NA|TRBD2|TRBJ2-5|TRBV2
TGTGCCAGTTCGACTAGCGCCACCCAGTACTTC
CASSTSATQYF
>NA|NA|TRBJ1-2|TRBV3-1
TGTGCCAGCAGCCAAGATCCGGCAGTTTATGGCTACACCTTC
CASSQDPAVYGYTF
>few|NA|TRBJ2-2|TRBV12-3/TRBV12-4
TGTGCCAGCAGCCCACCTGGGGGGGCAGGCGGGGAGCTGTTTTTT
CASSPPGGAGGELFF
>NA|NA|TRBJ1-4|TRBV20-1
TGCAGTGCTAGAGATCGAAGGGTTGAAGAAAAACTGTTTTTT
CSARDRRVEEKLFF
>many|NA|TRBJ1-2|TRBV19
TGTGCCAGTAGTACGGCTCCACTCTATGGCTACACCTTC
CASSTAPLYGYTF
>NA|TRBD2|TRBJ2-7|TRBV5-1
TGCGCCAGCAGCTTGGGAGGTTCGGGGGGGCCGGACGAGCAGTACTTC
CASSLGGSGGPDEQYF
>many|NA|TRBJ2-7|TRBV6-5
TGTGCCAGCAGTTACTCGGCAGGCTACGAGCAGTACTTC
CASSYSAGYEQYF
>once|NA|TRBJ2-2|TRBV5-4
TGTGCCAGCAGCTTAGGTTCCCCCCGGGAGCTGTTTTTT
CASSLGSPRELFF
>many|NA|TRBJ1-5|TRBV2
TGTGCCAGCAGGGTAGGGGCAGCCAAGAATCAGCCCCAGCATTTT
CASRVGAAKNQPQHF
>many|NA|TRBJ1-4|TRBV2
TGTGCCAGCAGTCGGAACGGGCTCCTCAAAGAGGAAAAACTGTTTTTT
CASSRNGLLKEEKLFF
>many|NA|TRBJ1-6|TRBV20-1
TGCAGTGCTAGAGAAGGAAGGAACTCCTATAATTCACCCCTCCACTTT
CSAREGRNSYNSPLHF
>many|NA|TRBJ1-2|TRBV27
TGTGCCAGCAGTCCCCACAGTACCTATGGCTACACCTTC
CASSPHSTYGYTF
>few|TRBD2|TRBJ2-7|TRBV5-8
TGTGCCAGCAGCTTTAAGCTAGCGGGAGACTACGAGCAGTACTTC
CASSFKLAGDYEQYF
>many|TRBD1|TRBJ2-5|TRBV7-2
TGTGCCAGCAGCCTGACAGGGAACCTACAAGAGACCCAGTACTTC
CASSLTGNLQETQYF
>NA|TRBD1|TRBJ2-2|TRBV5-6
TGTGCCAGCAGCGCGACGGGACAGGGAAACACCGGGGAGCTGTTTTTT
CASSATGQGNTGELFF
>NA|TRBD1|TRBJ2-7|TRBV7-9
TGTGCCAGCAGCTTCCGGGACAGGGTCGACGACGAGCAGTACTTC
CASSFRDRVDDEQYF
>NA|NA|TRBJ1-2|TRBV29-1
TGCAGCGCCGGGGAGGGCCGACGAGGGAAGGCTGGCTACACCTTC
CSAGEGRRGKAGYTF
>NA|TRBD1|TRBJ2-7|TRBV7-9
TGTGCCAGCAGCCCGACAGGGCGGTCGTACGAGCAGTGCTTC
CASSPTGRSYEQCF
>NA|NA|TRBJ1-5|TRBV19
TGTGCCAGTAGTGGGTCACCGAGGAGCAATCAGCCCCAGCATTTT
CASSGSPRSNQPQHF
>many|TRBD1|TRBJ1-1|TRBV12-3/TRBV12-4
TGTGCCAGCAGCCCGACAGGGGGAACCACTGAAGCTTTCTTT
CASSPTGGTTEAFF
>many|TRBD1|TRBJ1-2|TRBV5-1
TGCGCCAGCAGGTCCGCCGGGACAGCTTTGGGCTACACCTTC
CASRSAGTALGYTF
>many|TRBD1|TRBJ1-1|TRBV12-3/TRBV12-4
TGTGCCAGCAGTTTAGATTCGGACAGGTTGAACACTGAAGCTTTCTTT
CASSLDSDRLNTEAFF
>NA|NA|TRBJ2-7|TRBV6-1
TGTGCCAGCAGTTACGCCTCGGGACACCTCAGCTACGAGCAGTACTTC
CASSYASGHLSYEQYF
>NA|NA|TRBJ1-1|TRBV29-1
TGCAGCTCCTTTCAGGGACGGGGCACTGAAGCTTTCTTT
CSSFQGRGTEAFF
>many|NA|TRBJ1-1|TRBV5-1
TGCGCCAGCAGCTTGGTGATTTTTGACCTGAACACTGAAGCTTTCTTT
CASSLVIFDLNTEAFF
>NA|TRBD1|TRBJ1-3|TRBV7-3
TGTGCCAGCAGCTCGGACAGGTTGCCCGGAAACACCATATATTTT
CASSSDRLPGNTIYF
>many|TRBD1|TRBJ1-2|TRBV14
TGTGCCAGCAGCCGGGACAGCAGCTATGGCTACACCTTC
CASSRDSSYGYTF
>few|TRBD1|TRBJ1-2|TRBV2
TGTGCCAGCAGTCCTCAGGGGGCAAGTGGCTACACCTTC
CASSPQGASGYTF
>many|NA|TRBJ1-1|TRBV12-3/TRBV12-4
TGTGCCAGCAGTTCATCCTGGGACTTGAACACTGAAGCTTTCTTT
CASSSSWDLNTEAFF
>NA|TRBD1|TRBJ2-7|TRBV2
TGTGCCAGCAGGAATCAGGGGGATACCTACGAGCAGTACTTC
CASRNQGDTYEQYF
>NA|NA|TRBJ1-1|TRBV9
TGTGCAGCCAGACTGAACACTGAAGCTTTCTTT
CAARLNTEAFF
>once|TRBD1|TRBJ2-5|TRBV5-4
TGTGCCAGCAGTGCATCAGGGGGCGAAGAGACCCAGTACTTC
CASSASGGEETQYF
>few|NA|TRBJ1-1|TRBV10-3
TGTGCCATCAGTGAGTCGACCGAAGCTTTCTTT
CAISESTEAFF
>NA|NA|TRBJ1-1|TRBV29-1
TGCAGCGCTCCTCGAGCTAGCGGGGGGGGGGACTACAATGAAGCTTTCTTT
CSAPRASGGGDYNEAFF
>many|NA|TRBJ1-1|TRBV6-1
TGTGCCACCCGGAGGGAGACTGAAGCTTTCTTT
CATRRETEAFF
>NA|TRBD2|TRBJ2-5|TRBV20-1
TGCAGTGCTCTAAGTAGCGGGGGCGAACAAGAGACCCAGTACTTC
CSALSSGGEQETQYF
>many|TRBD1|TRBJ2-5|TRBV12-3/TRBV12-4
TGTGCCAGCAGCGACAGGGGCGAGGAGACCCAGTACTTC
CASSDRGEETQYF
>NA|TRBD1|TRBJ2-7|TRBV10-3
TGTGCCATCAGTGGAGCGGACAGGACCTCCTACGAGCAGTACTTC
CAISGADRTSYEQYF
>many|NA|TRBJ2-7|TRBV29-1
TGCAGCGTTGAGTGGGGGCGTAACGAGCAGTACTTC
CSVEWGRNEQYF
>few|NA|TRBJ1-1|TRBV14
TGTGCCAGCAGCCAAGTCTTGGTCCGGACCACTGAAGCTTTCTTT
CASSQVLVRTTEAFF
>many|TRBD1|TRBJ1-2|TRBV20-1
TGCAGTGCTAGAGGCTTCGGGGGGACAGGGGACTATGGCTACACCTTC
CSARGFGGTGDYGYTF
>NA|TRBD1|TRBJ2-7|TRBV28
TGTGCCAGCAGTTTAACAGGGGTGGAGCAGTACTTC
CASSLTGVEQYF
>NA|NA|TRBJ1-1|TRBV29-1
TGCAGCGTAACTGAAGCTTTCTTT
CSVTEAFF
>many|TRBD1|TRBJ1-2|TRBV11-2
TGTGCCAGCAGACGCGGACTCTCCAGGGGGCATGGCGGCTACACCTTC
CASRRGLSRGHGGYTF